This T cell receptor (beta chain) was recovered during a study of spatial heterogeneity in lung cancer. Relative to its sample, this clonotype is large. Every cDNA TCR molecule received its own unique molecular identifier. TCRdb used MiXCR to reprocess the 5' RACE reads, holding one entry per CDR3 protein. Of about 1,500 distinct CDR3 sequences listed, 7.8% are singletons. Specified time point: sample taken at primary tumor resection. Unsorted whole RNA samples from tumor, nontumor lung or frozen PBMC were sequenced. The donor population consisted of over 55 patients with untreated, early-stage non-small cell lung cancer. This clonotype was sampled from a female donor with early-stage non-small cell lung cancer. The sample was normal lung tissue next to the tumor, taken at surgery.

Here the CDR3 DNA reads TGCAGTGCTCTCCTGCCAGGGAACGAGCAGTACTTC. Encoded protein: CSALLPGNEQYF. V usage is TRBV20-1 and J usage is TRBJ2-7; D is possibly TRBD1 (5 bases). This CDR3 contains 12 residues. Per germline, CDR1 DFQATT and CDR2 SNEGSKA (reference sequence). The germline V and J ends were trimmed by 5 bases and 5 bases, with 13 bases remaining between them.